This T cell receptor beta chain was captured by sequencing in a study of graft-versus-host responses after intestinal transplantation. Study-wide background: Every recipient had anti-thymocyte globulin induction and roughly three years of tacrolimus plus steroids.

The data were produced by immunoSEQ multiplex PCR, yet TCRdb's version contains in-frame clones alone and is incomplete. The sample includes some 48,000 clones, around 85% seen only once; the top ten take roughly 0.45%. The study's findings and limits: Early after transplant, HvG declines were associated with peak levels of circulating GvH clones. Detection of GvH clones occurred in recipient marrow, and some had their first appearance in ileum or blood. High graft-versus-host to host-versus-graft T cell clonal ratios marked allografts of patients with graft-donor macrochimerism.

A word on this clone: The target antigen is unknown.

This TCR came from a human donor who was the organ donor for an intestinal transplant. The sample consisted of unstimulated CD4+ T cells sorted from spleen or lymph node cells, taken before transplant.

CDR3 sequence: CASSWIRQSVGELFF. DNA for the CDR3: TGTGCCAGCAGCTGGATCCGACAGTCAGTCGGTGAGCTGTTTTTT. The rearrangement uses TRBV7-9 and TRBJ2-2, with D possibly being TRBD1 (5 bases). The CDR3 length is 15 residues. Germline CDR1 is SEHNR and CDR2 is FQNEAQ (reference sequence). Trimming stripped 4 bases from V and 11 bases from J, with 20 bases between.